A single sample is the source of the 6 T cell receptor beta chains below, sequenced in a study of beta chain features in type 1 diabetes. Expressed TCRB transcripts were sequenced because the entire RNA isolate underwent reverse transcription. Sequencing used immunoSEQ multiplex PCR; TCRdb keeps in-frame clones, though not all of them. The table shows just over 600,000 clones, with about 14% occurring only once. Sequenced input: naive CD4+ T cells from blood. These receptors originate from a young man in good health.

This clone was counted between two and nine times. V and J are TRBV28 and TRBJ1-2; tentatively, D is TRBD1 (5 bases). Deletions cut 0 bases from V and 8 bases from J, with 13 bases between. Germline lookup yields CDR1 MDHEN and CDR2 SYDVKM. CDR3 length: 14 amino acids. The CDR3 DNA sequence: TGTGCCAGCAGTTTATGGATTCAGGGCCGAGGCTACACCTTC. It codes for CASSLWIQGRGYTF.

This clone was picked up a small number of times. The gene calls are TRBV10-3 and TRBJ2-5; 9 bases are a match to TRBD1. Looked up from germline, CDR1 is ENHRY and CDR2 is SYGVKD. The CDR3 sequence is 15 residues long. V shed 4 bases and J 5 bases; nucleotides not matched to a gene: 8. As DNA, the CDR3 is TGTGCCATCAGTGGTTCCGGGACAGGGCTCGAGACCCAGTACTTC. Residues: CAISGSGTGLETQYF.

This clone was counted between two and nine times. The chain links TRBV7-8 to TRBJ1-5; D ambiguous. Looked up from germline, CDR1 is SGHVS and CDR2 is FQNEAQ. Trimming pared 3 bases from V and 0 bases from J, leaving 15 bases between. This CDR3 contains 17 residues. In nucleotides, the CDR3 is TGTGCCAGCAGCTTCGGGCGAGTCTTTAATAGCAATCAGCCCCAGCATTTT. Translating it yields CASSFGRVFNSNQPQHF.

This clone came up a few times. The rearrangement uses TRBV7-9 and TRBJ2-3; 11 positions agree with TRBD2. The CDR3 is 13 residues long. J was trimmed by 10 bases and V by 5 bases; bases with no gene match: 5. Germline V gives CDR1 SEHNR, CDR2 FQNEAQ (reference sequence). The CDR3 DNA is TGTGCCAGCAGCCTAACTAGCGGGAGTCCGCAGTATTTT. It is translated as CASSLTSGSPQYF.

The chain uses TRBV10-3 and TRBJ1-5; D gene uncertain. The CDR3 consists of 15 residues. Germline V gives CDR1 ENHRY, CDR2 SYGVKD. V was clipped by 0 bases and J by 9 bases, with 15 bases between them. The CDR3, as DNA: TGTGCCATCAGTGAGTCAGGTGTATTGGCCCGGCCCCAGCATTTT. It translates to CAISESGVLARPQHF.

The CDR3 nucleotides are TGTGCCATCAGTATAACAGTTACGGATGGCTACACCTTC. It translates to CAISITVTDGYTF. The genes are TRBV10-3 and TRBJ1-2, with D uncertain. CDR1 is ENHRY and CDR2 is SYGVKD in the germline V gene. This CDR3 comprises 13 residues. Trimming left V 5 bases short and J 6 bases short, with 13 bases between.